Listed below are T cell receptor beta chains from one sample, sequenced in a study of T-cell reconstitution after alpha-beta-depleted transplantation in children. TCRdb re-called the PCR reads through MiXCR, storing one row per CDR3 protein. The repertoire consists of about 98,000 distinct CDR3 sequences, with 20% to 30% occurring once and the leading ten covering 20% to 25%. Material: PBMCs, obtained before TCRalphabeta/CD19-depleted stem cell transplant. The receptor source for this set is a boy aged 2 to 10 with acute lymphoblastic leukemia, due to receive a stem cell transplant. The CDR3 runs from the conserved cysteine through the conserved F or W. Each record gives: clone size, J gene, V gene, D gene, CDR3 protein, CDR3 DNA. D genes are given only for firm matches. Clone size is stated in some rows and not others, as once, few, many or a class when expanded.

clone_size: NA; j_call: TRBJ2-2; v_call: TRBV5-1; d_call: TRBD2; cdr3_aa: CASSLGLAGTGELFF; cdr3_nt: TGCGCCAGCAGCTTGGGACTAGCGGGGACCGGGGAGCTGTTTTTT
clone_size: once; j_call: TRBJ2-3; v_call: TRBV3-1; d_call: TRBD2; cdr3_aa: CASSYRDYLRDTQYF; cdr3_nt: TGTGCCAGCAGTTATCGGGACTACCTTCGGGATACGCAGTATTTT
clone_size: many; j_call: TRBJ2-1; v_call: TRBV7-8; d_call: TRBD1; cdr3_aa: CASSQNQGAEFF; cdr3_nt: TGTGCCAGCAGCCAAAACCAGGGGGCAGAGTTCTTC
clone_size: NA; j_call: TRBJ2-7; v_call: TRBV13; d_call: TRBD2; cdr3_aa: CASSLAGGGWSEQYF; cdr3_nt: TGTGCCAGCAGCTTAGCCGGGGGGGGCTGGAGCGAGCAGTACTTC
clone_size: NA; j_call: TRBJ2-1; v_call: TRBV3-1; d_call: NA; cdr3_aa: CASSQTGNEQFF; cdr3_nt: TGTGCCAGCAGCCAAACGGGGAATGAGCAGTTCTTC
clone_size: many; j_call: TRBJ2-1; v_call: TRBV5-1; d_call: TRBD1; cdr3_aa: CASSPLKQGSSYNEQFF; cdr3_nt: TGCGCCAGCAGCCCTCTTAAACAGGGGAGCTCCTACAATGAGCAGTTCTTC
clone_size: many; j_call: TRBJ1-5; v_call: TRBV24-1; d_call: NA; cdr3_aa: CATSGTSSNQPQHF; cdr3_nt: TGTGCCACCAGTGGAACTTCTAGCAATCAGCCCCAGCATTTT
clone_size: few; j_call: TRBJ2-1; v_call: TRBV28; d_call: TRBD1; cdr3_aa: CATLSGTGAGEQFF; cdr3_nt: TGTGCCACATTATCCGGGACAGGGGCTGGTGAGCAGTTCTTC
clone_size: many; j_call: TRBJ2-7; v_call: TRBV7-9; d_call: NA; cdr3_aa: CASSFGSEQYF; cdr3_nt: TGTGCCAGCAGCTTTGGAAGCGAGCAGTACTTC
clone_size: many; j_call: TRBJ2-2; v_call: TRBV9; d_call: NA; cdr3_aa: CASSYRKEGVSANTGELFF; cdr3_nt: TGTGCCAGCAGCTACCGCAAGGAGGGGGTTAGCGCTAACACCGGGGAGCTGTTTTTT
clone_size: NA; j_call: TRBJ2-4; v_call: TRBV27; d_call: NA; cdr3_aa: CASSFVPSLAKNIQYF; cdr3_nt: TGTGCCAGCAGTTTTGTCCCTAGCCTAGCCAAAAACATTCAGTACTTC
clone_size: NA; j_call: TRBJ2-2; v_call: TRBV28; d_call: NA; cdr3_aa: CASSLSLGGRGGELFF; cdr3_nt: TGTGCCAGCAGTCTATCCCTAGGGGGGAGAGGCGGGGAGCTGTTTTTT
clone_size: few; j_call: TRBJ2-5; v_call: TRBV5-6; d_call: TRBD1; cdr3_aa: CASSGRDRQETQYF; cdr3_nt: TGTGCCAGCAGCGGAAGGGACAGGCAAGAGACCCAGTACTTC
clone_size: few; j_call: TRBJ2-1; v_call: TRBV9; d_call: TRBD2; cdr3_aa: CASSVASGYNEQFF; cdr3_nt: TGTGCCAGCAGCGTAGCTAGCGGCTACAATGAGCAGTTCTTC
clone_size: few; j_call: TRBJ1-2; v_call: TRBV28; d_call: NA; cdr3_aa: CASRRRWGGESGYTF; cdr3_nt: TGTGCCAGCAGGCGACGATGGGGGGGCGAGAGTGGCTACACCTTC
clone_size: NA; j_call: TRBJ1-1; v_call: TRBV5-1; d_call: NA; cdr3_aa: CASSLYSGPTPEAFF; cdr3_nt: TGCGCCAGCAGCTTGTATAGCGGTCCAACCCCCGAAGCTTTCTTT
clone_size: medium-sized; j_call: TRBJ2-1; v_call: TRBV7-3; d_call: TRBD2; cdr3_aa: CASSLVPSGGAKDEQFF; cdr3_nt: TGTGCCAGCAGCTTAGTTCCTAGCGGAGGGGCTAAAGATGAGCAGTTCTTC
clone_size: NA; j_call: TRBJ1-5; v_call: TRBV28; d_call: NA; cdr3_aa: CASSLRFRLEPQHF; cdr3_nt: TGTGCCAGCAGTTTACGTTTCAGGCTGGAGCCCCAGCATTTT
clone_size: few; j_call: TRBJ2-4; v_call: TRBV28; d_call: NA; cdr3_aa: CATLGRRVVFDIQYF; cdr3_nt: TGTGCCACTCTCGGGCGGAGGGTCGTTTTCGACATTCAGTACTTC
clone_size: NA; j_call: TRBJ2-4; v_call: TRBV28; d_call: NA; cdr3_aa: CASSSDRGGGALGLAKNIQYF; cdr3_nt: TGTGCCAGCAGTTCAGATCGTGGCGGAGGGGCTTTGGGGTTAGCCAAAAACATTCAGTACTTC
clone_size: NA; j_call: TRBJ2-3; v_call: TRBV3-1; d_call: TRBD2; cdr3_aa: CASSQGGGRTDTQYF; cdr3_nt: TGTGCCAGCAGCCAAGGCGGGGGGCGAACAGATACGCAGTATTTT
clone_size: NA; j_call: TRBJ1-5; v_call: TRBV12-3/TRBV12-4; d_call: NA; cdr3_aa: CASSFGLVNQPQHF; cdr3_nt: TGTGCCAGCAGCTTCGGACTCGTCAATCAGCCCCAGCATTTT
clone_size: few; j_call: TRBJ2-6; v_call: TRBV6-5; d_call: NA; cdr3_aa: CASSYTHSGANVLTF; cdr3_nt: TGTGCCAGCAGTTACACGCACTCTGGGGCCAACGTCCTGACTTTC
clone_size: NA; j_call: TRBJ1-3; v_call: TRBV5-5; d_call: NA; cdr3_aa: CASSFIGISGNTIYF; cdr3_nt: TGTGCCAGCAGCTTCATTGGAATCTCTGGAAACACCATATATTTT
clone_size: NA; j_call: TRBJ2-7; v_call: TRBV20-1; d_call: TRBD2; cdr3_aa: CSARAVAGSSYEQYF; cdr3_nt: TGCAGTGCTAGAGCTGTAGCGGGCAGCTCCTACGAGCAGTACTTC
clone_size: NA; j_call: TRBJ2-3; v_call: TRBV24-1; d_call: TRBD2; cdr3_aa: CATSDSSGRAADTQYF; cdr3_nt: TGTGCCACCAGTGACTCCAGCGGGAGGGCCGCAGATACGCAGTATTTT
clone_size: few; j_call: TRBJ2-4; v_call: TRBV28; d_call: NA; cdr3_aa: CASSSPGSRGGKNIQYF; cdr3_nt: TGTGCCAGCAGCTCTCCGGGATCCCGGGGAGGCAAAAACATTCAGTACTTC
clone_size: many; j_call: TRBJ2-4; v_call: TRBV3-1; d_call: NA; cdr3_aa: CASSQDRGARGGIQYF; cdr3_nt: TGTGCCAGCAGCCAAGATCGTGGTGCCAGAGGAGGCATTCAGTACTTC
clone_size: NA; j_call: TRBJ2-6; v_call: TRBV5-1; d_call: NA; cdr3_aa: CASSPSSGANVLTF; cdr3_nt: TGCGCCAGCAGCCCTTCCTCTGGGGCCAACGTCCTGACTTTC
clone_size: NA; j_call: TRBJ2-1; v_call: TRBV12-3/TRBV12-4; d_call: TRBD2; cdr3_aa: CASSLVREGEQFF; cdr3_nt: TGTGCCAGCAGTTTAGTGCGGGAGGGTGAGCAGTTCTTC
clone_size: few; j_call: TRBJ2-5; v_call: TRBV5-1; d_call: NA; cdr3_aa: CASSLVGRSQETQYF; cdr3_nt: TGCGCCAGCAGCTTGGTCGGGCGGAGCCAAGAGACCCAGTACTTC
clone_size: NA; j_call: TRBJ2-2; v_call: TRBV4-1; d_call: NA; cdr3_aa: CASSLRNTGELFF; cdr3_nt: TGCGCCAGCAGCTTAAGGAACACCGGGGAGCTGTTTTTT
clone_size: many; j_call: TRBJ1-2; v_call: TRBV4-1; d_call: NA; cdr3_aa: CASSQMGLYGYTF; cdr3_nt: TGCGCCAGCAGCCAAATGGGCCTTTATGGCTACACCTTC
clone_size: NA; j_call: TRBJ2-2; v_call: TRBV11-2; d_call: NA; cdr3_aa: CASSFETGSGELFF; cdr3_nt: TGTGCCAGCAGCTTTGAAACAGGGTCCGGGGAGCTGTTTTTT
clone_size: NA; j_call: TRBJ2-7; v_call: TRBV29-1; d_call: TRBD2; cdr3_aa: CSVLAGGWEYF; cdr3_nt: TGCAGCGTTCTGGCGGGAGGGTGGGAGTACTTC